Below are 17 T cell receptor beta chains sequenced from a single sample in a study of shared clonotypes between healthy human individuals. Data came from immunoSEQ multiplex PCR; TCRdb stores just in-frame clones and leaves some out. The profile shows 2 million to 2.5 million clones, roughly 94% of them singletons. Material for sequencing was naive CD4+ T cells sorted from blood. Noted subset: CD45RA+ positively selected. These receptors originate from a man aged 18 to 30 in good health.

V usage is TRBV19 and J usage is TRBJ1-6; tentative D call: TRBD1 (5 bases). The V gene lost 9 bases and the J gene lost 4 bases, with 7 bases spanning the gap. CDR3 size: 12 residues. The germline V gene has CDR1 LNHDA and CDR2 SQIVND (reference sequence). CDR3 coding DNA: TGTGCCAGCAACAGGTATAATTCACCCCTCCACTTT. It is translated as CASNRYNSPLHF.

The genes are TRBV30 and TRBJ2-7, with a tentative D call TRBD2 (6 bases). This CDR3 contains 15 residues. Germline CDR1 GTSNPN, CDR2 SVGIG (reference sequence). Trimming removed 2 bases from V and 2 bases from J, with 16 bases in between. The CDR3 is CAWSPWRGGTYEQYF. The CDR3 DNA is TGTGCCTGGAGTCCATGGAGGGGTGGAACCTACGAGCAGTACTTC.

The chain has TRBV12-5 and TRBJ2-7; the match to TRBD1 covers 7 bases. This CDR3 comprises 14 residues. Per germline, CDR1 LGHNT and CDR2 FRNRAP. Trimming took 1 base from V and 1 from J; bases not matched to a gene: 1. The DNA for the CDR3 is TGTGCTAGTGGTTTGGCAGGGGGATCCTACGAGCAGTACTTC. It codes for CASGLAGGSYEQYF.

The V gene is TRBV4-3, the J gene TRBJ1-4, with D perhaps TRBD1 (6 bases). The CDR3 contains 15 residues. The germline V and J ends were trimmed by 1 base and 4 bases, with 10 bases remaining between them. The germline V gene encodes CDR1 LGHNA and CDR2 YSLEER. CDR3 nucleotide sequence: TGCGCCAGCAGCCAAGTTACAGGGATTAATGAAAAACTGTTTTTT. Translation gives CASSQVTGINEKLFF.

V gene TRBV25-1 combines with J gene TRBJ2-3, with D perhaps matching TRBD2 (5 bases). V dropped 7 bases and J dropped 4 bases, with 15 bases sitting between them. The germline V gene has CDR1 MGHDK and CDR2 SYGVNS. This CDR3 is 14 amino acids long. The CDR3 DNA follows: TGTGCCAGCACCCTCAGAGAGGACTCAGATACGCAGTATTTT. This encodes CASTLREDSDTQYF.

The chain uses TRBV25-1 and TRBJ2-6, with unresolved D. The CDR3 loop spans 16 amino acids. In germline, CDR1 is MGHDK, CDR2 SYGVNS. Between the trimmed V and J ends, which lost 4 bases and 1 base, there was a span of 11 bases. The CDR3 sequence is CASSGGAESGANVLTF. CDR3 in DNA: TGTGCCAGCAGTGGGGGTGCGGAATCTGGGGCCAACGTCCTGACTTTC.

For this clone: Since a much larger clone is just one base distant, this may be a read error. Other DNA sequences in this specimen translate into the identical CDR3. The rearrangement links TRBV18 to TRBJ2-7; 9 nucleotides agree with TRBD1. The CDR3 totals 15 residues. CDR1 and CDR2 (germline): KGHSH, LQKENI. J lost 3 bases, V lost 6 bases, and 9 bases had no gene match. CDR3 DNA sequence: TGTGCCAGCTCGCCGAATAACAGGGGGCTCTACGAGCAGTACTTC. Amino acid sequence: CASSPNNRGLYEQYF.

The chain has TRBV11-2 and TRBJ2-7; D tentatively fits TRBD1 or TRBD2 (6 bases each). Per germline, CDR1 SGHAT and CDR2 FQNNGV. V dropped 2 bases and J dropped 0 bases, with 14 bases sitting between them. The CDR3 totals 16 residues. DNA of the CDR3: TGTGCCAGCAGCTTACGGTCGGGGGCGTTCTCCTACGAGCAGTACTTC. This gives the protein CASSLRSGAFSYEQYF.

The chain joins TRBV28 to TRBJ1-5; possibly TRBD1 for D (6 bases). Germline V gene lookup returns CDR1 MDHEN and CDR2 SYDVKM. V lost 5 bases and J lost 0, with 17 bases in between. The CDR3 is 17 residues long. This chain's CDR3 is CASSLKTGKASNQPQHF. DNA of the CDR3: TGTGCCAGCAGTCTCAAAACAGGGAAAGCTAGCAATCAGCCCCAGCATTTT.

This clone has only one observation. Within the sample, other DNA sequences also encode this same CDR3. This chain connects TRBV9 to TRBJ2-2; D may be TRBD2 (5 bases). This CDR3 is built from 15 residues. Trimming left V 0 bases short and J 1 base short, with 7 bases between. CDR1 SGDLS and CDR2 YYNGEE come from the germline V gene. In DNA, the CDR3 is TGTGCCAGCAGCGTAGGGGGAGAGAACACCGGGGAGCTGTTTTTT. This gives the protein CASSVGGENTGELFF.

On this clone itself: The sample contains more than one DNA sequence encoding this CDR3. Written as DNA, the CDR3 is TGTGCCAGCAGTTACGGACCGTATGGCTACACCTTC. As protein: CASSYGPYGYTF. This sequence joins TRBV6-5 and TRBJ1-2; D is ambiguous. The length of the CDR3 is 12 residues. Trimming took off 2 bases at V and 5 bases at J, with 6 bases between the two ends. Germline V gene sequence: CDR1 MNHEY, CDR2 SVGAGI.

A remark on this clone: Other DNA sequences from this sample encode an identical CDR3 as well. The gene calls are TRBV18 and TRBJ1-4; no clear D. V gave up 3 bases and J gave up 3 bases, with 2 bases separating them. The CDR3 covers 12 residues. Germline V gene data show CDR1 as KGHSH and CDR2 as LQKENI. The CDR3 protein is CASSPPNEKLFF. The DNA of the CDR3 is TGTGCCAGCTCACCTCCTAATGAAAAACTGTTTTTT. Complete variable domain (other parts from reference TRBV18 and TRBJ1-4): NAGVMQNPRHLVRRRGQEARLRCSPMKGHSHVYWYRQLPEEGLKFMVYLQKENIIDESGMPKERFSAEFPKEGPSILRIQQVVRGDSAAYFCASSPPNEKLFFGSGTQLSVL.

J is TRBJ1-3 and V is TRBV11-2; TRBD1 agrees at 8 bases. This CDR3 contains 14 residues. Germline CDR1 and CDR2: SGHAT and FQNNGV. The V gene end was trimmed by 6 bases and the J gene end by 2 bases; junction bases not matched to a gene: 3. CDR3 sequence reads: CASRRTGTGNTIYF. For the CDR3, the DNA is TGTGCCAGCAGACGGACAGGGACTGGAAACACCATATATTTT. The full variable domain, with the rest looked up from reference TRBV11-2 and TRBJ1-3, is EAGVAQSPRYKIIEKRQSVAFWCNPISGHATLYWYQQILGQGPKLLIQFQNNGVVDDSQLPKDRFSAERLKGVDSTLKIQPAKLEDSAVYLCASRRTGTGNTIYFGEGSWLTVV.

Turning to this clone: Other DNA sequences in this specimen translate into the identical CDR3. CDR3 coding DNA: TGTGCCAGCAGTTTTTCGAACACCGGGGAGCTGTTTTTT. Translated: CASSFSNTGELFF. J is TRBJ2-2 and V is TRBV28; D unresolved. Looked up from germline, CDR1 is MDHEN and CDR2 is SYDVKM. The germline V and J ends were trimmed by 3 bases and 0 bases, with 2 bases remaining between them. CDR3 size: 13 residues. The full variable domain, with the rest looked up from reference TRBV28 and TRBJ2-2, is DVKVTQSSRYLVKRTGEKVFLECVQDMDHENMFWYRQDPGLGLRLIYFSYDVKMKEKGDIPEGYSVSREKKERFSLILESASTNQTSMYLCASSFSNTGELFFGEGSRLTVL.

A remark on this clone: A junction end diverges from the germline sequence, so it may reflect a read error. The sample contains more than one DNA sequence encoding this CDR3. This chain joins TRBV12-5 and TRBJ1-2; D is possibly TRBD1 (5 bases). This CDR3 spans 17 amino acids. The germline V gene has CDR1 LGHNT and CDR2 FRNRAP. The CDR3 region is CASGLVSANAGVYGYTF. As DNA, the CDR3 is TGTGCTAGTGGTTTGGTCTCCGCCAATGCGGGGGTCTATGGTTACACCTTC.

The chain couples TRBV19 to TRBJ2-7, with TRBD1 identical over 12 bases. The CDR3 is made up of 15 amino acids. CDR1 LNHDA and CDR2 SQIVND come from the germline V gene (reference sequence). The trim removed 6 bases at V and 2 bases at J, leaving 5 bases unmatched. The CDR3 sequence is CASSPWDRGPYEQYF. CDR3 DNA: TGTGCCAGTAGCCCTTGGGACAGGGGGCCCTACGAGCAGTACTTC.

This clone showed up just a few times. The rearrangement links TRBV30 to TRBJ1-2, with D uncertain. Deletions cut 1 base from V and 7 bases from J, with 19 bases between. This CDR3 has 15 amino acids. Germline V gene lookup returns CDR1 GTSNPN and CDR2 SVGIG (reference sequence). The CDR3, as DNA: TGTGCCTGGAGTGCCCGGGCGAGCACCTCGGGTGGCTACACCTTC. It translates to CAWSARASTSGGYTF.